This T cell receptor (beta chain) was obtained from a study of blood T cell repertoires in COVID-19. Whole-study context: Sources were T cells, B-cell-depleted T cells, or PBMCs; the material itself was cDNA or gDNA.

This CDR3 region has 16 residues. The germline gives CDR1 LGHNT, CDR2 FRNRAP. The V and J ends lost 6 bases and 2 bases, in that order; junction bases with no gene match: 12. Clones were sequenced by immunoSEQ multiplex PCR, and TCRdb holds only the in-frame ones, with some missing. This table holds nearly 55,000 clones, approximately 90% found once. The V and J genes are TRBV12-5 and TRBJ2-5, with 7 nucleotides matching TRBD2. This TCR came from an older woman with active or convalescent COVID-19. Sequencing was done on a sample of peripheral blood. The CDR3 DNA reads TGTGCTAGTGGGGCATCGGGTACAGCGGGGCAAGAGACCCAGTACTTC. Its translation is CASGASGTAGQETQYF.